The rows below give T cell receptor beta chains drawn from one sample of a study of blood T cell repertoires in COVID-19. The table came from immunoSEQ multiplex PCR; TCRdb's copy has only in-frame clones and leaves some out. This table has 130,000 to 150,000 clones, over 75% appearing once. Sequences were obtained from peripheral blood. The origin of the receptors is a woman aged 55-70 years with active COVID-19. Both conserved end residues are part of each CDR3. The D gene is left open where the match is weak. Clone size is stated in some rows and not others, as once, few, many or a class when expanded.

abundance	d_gene	v_gene	j_gene	CDR3nt	CDR3aa
-	TRBD1	TRBV24-1	TRBJ2-2	TGTGCCACCAGTGATACGGGACAGGGGGAGAGGGAGCTGTTTTTT	CATSDTGQGERELFF
-	TRBD1	TRBV6-1	TRBJ1-1	TGTGCCAGCAGTGACTTAGGGACAGGGGAAGGGAACACTGAAGCTTTCTTT	CASSDLGTGEGNTEAFF
many	TRBD2	TRBV5-4	TRBJ2-3	TGTGCCAGCAGCTTGGAGGGGACTAGCGGAGATACGCAGTATTTT	CASSLEGTSGDTQYF
-	TRBD1	TRBV28	TRBJ2-1	TGTGCCAGTGGACAGGTTATTTTAAATGAGCAGTTCTTC	CASGQVILNEQFF
-	TRBD2	TRBV6-1	TRBJ2-2	TGTGCCAGCAGTGATCAGCGGGAGATTGGGGAGCTGTTTTTT	CASSDQREIGELFF
-	-	TRBV7-9	TRBJ2-1	TGTGCCAGCAGGGCACTCGACAGGTCCCTCTCCTACAATGAGCAGTTCTTC	CASRALDRSLSYNEQFF
-	TRBD2	TRBV7-2	TRBJ2-7	TGTGCCAGCAGGTTGGACGGGAGGGGTGAGCAGTACTTC	CASRLDGRGEQYF
-	TRBD1	TRBV4-3	TRBJ1-1	TGCGCCAGCAGCCAGTATGGACAGGGGGCAGGGAACACTGAAGCTTTCTTT	CASSQYGQGAGNTEAFF
-	-	TRBV2	TRBJ2-5	TGTGCCAGCTATACAACCGGGGAGACCCAGTACTTC	CASYTTGETQYF
-	-	TRBV5-6	TRBJ2-1	TGTGCCAGCAGCCCATCCCGACTGAACAATGAGCAGTTCTTC	CASSPSRLNNEQFF
-	-	TRBV6-2/TRBV6-3	TRBJ2-3	TGTGCCAGCAGCCCACACCGACTAGTTCTGGATACGCAGTATTTT	CASSPHRLVLDTQYF
-	TRBD2	TRBV7-2	TRBJ2-7	TGTGCCAGCAGCTTTACTAGCGGAGATTACGAGCAGTACTTC	CASSFTSGDYEQYF
-	TRBD2	TRBV7-8	TRBJ2-1	TGTGCCAGCAGCTTAGTGGTAGCGGGTCGAGGGCAGTTCTTC	CASSLVVAGRGQFF
-	-	TRBV5-1	TRBJ2-2	TGCGCCAGCAGGGTCGGGAACACCGGGGAGCTGTTTTTT	CASRVGNTGELFF
-	-	TRBV15	TRBJ1-1	TGTGCCACCAGCAGAGCAATAGGAGGGCCTGAAGCTTTCTTT	CATSRAIGGPEAFF
-	-	TRBV6-1	TRBJ2-7	TGTGCCAGCAGTGGAGGGACAGGGACGGCTAGCGGGAGATCCTACGAGCAGTACTTC	CASSGGTGTASGRSYEQYF
few	-	TRBV7-9	TRBJ1-5	TGTGCCAGCAGCTTAGAGGGGAAGGTCAATCAGCCCCAGCATTTT	CASSLEGKVNQPQHF